These 16 T cell receptor beta chains share one sample of origin, sequenced in a study of T-cell reconstitution after alpha-beta-depleted transplantation in children. Preparation of the TCRbeta library was carried out with unique molecular identifiers. TCRdb used MiXCR to reprocess the PCR reads, holding one entry per CDR3 protein. The sample holds roughly 74,000 distinct CDR3 sequences, around 18% seen once. The source was PBMCs, mostly from graft donor cells, collected 360 days after TCRalphabeta/CD19-depleted stem cell transplant. The receptors come from a male patient under 10 years old who had a stem cell transplant for acute lymphoblastic leukemia, so the T cells may come from the graft donor.

The chain is built from TRBV4-2 and TRBJ2-2; 7 bases map to TRBD2. Losses at the gene ends were 3 bases for V and 2 bases for J; bases not matched to a gene: 9. This CDR3 has 17 residues. Germline CDR1 and CDR2: LGHNA and YNFKEQ. CDR3: CASSQDGSGFNTGELFF. The CDR3 DNA sequence: TGTGCCAGCAGCCAGGACGGTAGCGGGTTTAACACCGGGGAGCTGTTTTTT.

This clonotype has only a few counts. J is TRBJ2-7 and V is TRBV3-1; 9 bases align to TRBD2. The CDR3 spans 16 residues. Germline V lookup: CDR1 LGHDT, CDR2 YNNKEL (reference sequence). Trimming at V came to 0 bases and at J to 3 bases, leaving 6 bases not matched to a gene. The CDR3 DNA follows: TGTGCCAGCAGCCAAGAAACGAGGACTAGCGTCTACGAGCAGTACTTC. Amino acid sequence: CASSQETRTSVYEQYF.

This clonotype was found a few times. The CDR3 region has the DNA TGCGCCAGCAGTTTGTTTACCGGGACTAGCGGCGTGCCCGAGCAGTACTTC. Amino acids: CASSLFTGTSGVPEQYF. This chain uses TRBV5-1 with TRBJ2-7; the match to TRBD2 covers 11 bases. V was clipped by 5 bases and J by 6 bases; unmatched bases: 16. The CDR3 extends over 17 amino acids. Germline assignment: CDR1 SGHRS and CDR2 YFSETQ.

This clonotype was detected ten times or more. The chain is built from TRBV6-1 and TRBJ2-7; D gene ambiguous. The CDR3 totals 14 residues. Germline CDR1 and CDR2: MNHNS and SASEGT. Trimming cost V 6 bases and J 1 base, with 13 bases left between them. In DNA form, the CDR3 reads TGTGCCAGCAGGCTAGGATGGTATTCCTACGAGCAGTACTTC. It encodes CASRLGWYSYEQYF.

The V call is TRBV6-1, the J call TRBJ1-1, with TRBD1 as a possible D gene (5 bases). The CDR3 runs to 14 residues. The ends were cut back, 6 bases at V and 0 bases at J, with 11 bases in the middle. From germline, CDR1 is MNHNS and CDR2 SASEGT. Written as DNA, the CDR3 is TGTGCCAGCAGCCGACAGAACTTGAACACTGAAGCTTTCTTT. This encodes CASSRQNLNTEAFF.

The chain combines TRBV12-3 or TRBV12-4 with TRBJ2-3; 12 bases align to TRBD2. V lost 5 bases and J lost 3; bases outside the gene matches: 6. The CDR3 has 16 amino acids. The CDR3 DNA follows: TGTGCCAGCAGTCCCCGGGGACTAGCGGGTACAGATACGCAGTATTTT. It specifies CASSPRGLAGTDTQYF.

This chain joins TRBV7-9 and TRBJ2-7; 10 bases map to TRBD2. The germline gives CDR1 SEHNR, CDR2 FQNEAQ (reference sequence). V trimming: 4 bases; J trimming: 4 bases; junction bases outside the gene matches: 7. This CDR3 region has 15 residues. CDR3 in amino acids: CASSSFSSGSYEQYF. The CDR3, as DNA: TGTGCCAGCAGCTCATTCTCTAGCGGGAGTTACGAGCAGTACTTC. Filled out from reference TRBV7-9 and TRBJ2-7, the complete variable domain reads DTGVSQNPRHKITKRGQNVTFRCDPISEHNRLYWYRQTLGQGPEFLTYFQNEAQLEKSRLLSDRFSAERPKGSFSTLEIQRTEQGDSAMYLCASSSFSSGSYEQYFGPGTRLTVT.

A few counts support this clonotype. The junction and the germline gene differ at one end; a read error may be behind it. The J gene is TRBJ2-5, the V gene TRBV2; unclear D gene. Germline values: CDR1 SNHLY, CDR2 FYNNEI. This CDR3 contains 9 residues. CDR3 in DNA: TGCGCCGTCCAAGAGACCCAGTACTTC. Translating it yields CAVQETQYF.

This clonotype came up many times. The chain links TRBV7-9 to TRBJ2-1; D remains ambiguous. The CDR3 contains 12 residues. CDR1 and CDR2 from the germline V gene are SEHNR and FQNEAQ (reference sequence). The V and J ends lost 0 bases and 3 bases respectively, with 0 bases between them. The CDR3 DNA is TGTGCCAGCAGCTTAGCCTACAATGAGCAGTTCTTC. Protein sequence: CASSLAYNEQFF. Filled out from reference TRBV7-9 and TRBJ2-1, the complete variable domain reads DTGVSQNPRHKITKRGQNVTFRCDPISEHNRLYWYRQTLGQGPEFLTYFQNEAQLEKSRLLSDRFSAERPKGSFSTLEIQRTEQGDSAMYLCASSLAYNEQFFGPGTRLTVL.

This clonotype was recorded at least ten times. V usage is TRBV5-1 and J usage is TRBJ2-3, with D maybe TRBD1 (6 bases). The CDR3 spans 14 residues. Trimming removed 6 bases from V and 3 bases from J, with 14 bases in between. Germline V gene sequence: CDR1 SGHRS, CDR2 YFSETQ. The CDR3 loop is CASTKQGLTDTQYF. The CDR3 DNA sequence: TGCGCCAGCACCAAACAGGGCTTGACAGATACGCAGTATTTT.

The sample holds a few counts of this clonotype. This sequence joins TRBV2 and TRBJ2-3; D tentatively fits TRBD1 or TRBD2 (5 bases each). The germline V and J ends were trimmed by 6 bases and 2 bases, with 15 bases remaining between them. Germline V CDR1 and CDR2: SNHLY, FYNNEI. There are 15 residues in the CDR3. The DNA of the CDR3 is TGTGCCAGCAGCGACGGGACGGTGGACACAGATACGCAGTATTTT. This encodes CASSDGTVDTDTQYF. Drawing the rest from reference TRBV2 and TRBJ2-3, the complete variable domain is EPEVTQTPSHQVTQMGQEVILRCVPISNHLYFYWYRQILGQKVEFLVSFYNNEISEKSEIFDDQFSVERPDGSNFTLKIRSTKLEDSAMYFCASSDGTVDTDTQYFGPGTRLTVL.

This clonotype has a handful of counts. The chain employs TRBV5-4 and TRBJ2-5; 7 bases fit TRBD2. J lost 10 bases, V lost 4 bases, and 4 bases had no gene match. The CDR3 is 11 amino acids. Germline V gives CDR1 SGHNT, CDR2 YYREEE (reference sequence). Written as DNA, the CDR3 is TGTGCCAGCAGCGACGGGGGGATCCAGTACTTC. As protein: CASSDGGIQYF.

The V call is TRBV29-1, the J call TRBJ2-5, with 7 bases lining up with TRBD1. CDR1 is SQVTM and CDR2 is ANQGSEA in the germline V gene. V lost 6 bases and J lost 5; bases outside the gene matches: 6. CDR3 length: 12 amino acids. Here the CDR3 DNA reads TGCAGCGTGCGACAGGGAAGGGAGACCCAGTACTTC. Translating gives CSVRQGRETQYF.

This clonotype was detected only a few times. The chain combines TRBV7-9 with TRBJ2-3; 12 nucleotides align to TRBD2. CDR3 length: 17 amino acids. CDR1 is SEHNR, CDR2 FQNEAQ, per germline (reference sequence). Losses at the gene ends were 2 bases for V and 4 bases for J; bases not matched to a gene: 7. In DNA, the CDR3 is TGTGCCAGCAGCTTAAGGAACCTAGCGGGAGGGCCAGATACGCAGTATTTT. This sequence encodes CASSLRNLAGGPDTQYF.

In the case of this clonotype: At one end, the junction sequence differs from germline, possibly due to a read error. The chain combines TRBV2 with TRBJ2-1; 11 bases are shared with TRBD2. The germline V gene has CDR1 SNHLY and CDR2 FYNNEI. The CDR3 has 19 amino acids. The CDR3 region has the DNA TGTACCAGCTTTCTTGGTACAATAACCGGGACTAGCGGATACAATGAGCAGTTCTTC. Translated: CTSFLGTITGTSGYNEQFF.

This clonotype was counted a few times. The chain uses TRBV6-5 and TRBJ2-1, with 10 bases identical to TRBD1. The CDR3 is made up of 16 amino acids. CDR1 is MNHEY, CDR2 SVGAGI, per germline. V trimming: 4 bases; J trimming: 6 bases; junction bases outside the gene matches: 9. CDR3 sequence (DNA): TGTGCCAGCAGTTGGAGGGGAGGGACAGGGGTCAATGAGCAGTTCTTC. This encodes CASSWRGGTGVNEQFF.